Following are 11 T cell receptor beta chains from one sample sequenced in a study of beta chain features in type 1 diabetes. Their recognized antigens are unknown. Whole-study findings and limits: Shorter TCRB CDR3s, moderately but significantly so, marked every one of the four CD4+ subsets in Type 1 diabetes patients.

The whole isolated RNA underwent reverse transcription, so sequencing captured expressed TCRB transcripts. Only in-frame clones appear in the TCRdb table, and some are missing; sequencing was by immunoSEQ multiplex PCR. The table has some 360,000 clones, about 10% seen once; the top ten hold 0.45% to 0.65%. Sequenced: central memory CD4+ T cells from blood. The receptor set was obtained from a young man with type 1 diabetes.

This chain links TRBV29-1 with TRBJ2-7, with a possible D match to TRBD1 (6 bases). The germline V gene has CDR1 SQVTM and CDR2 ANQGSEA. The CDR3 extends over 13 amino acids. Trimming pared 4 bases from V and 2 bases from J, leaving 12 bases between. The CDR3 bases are TGCAGCGTTGCCGGACAGAGAACCTACGAGCAGTACTTC. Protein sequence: CSVAGQRTYEQYF.

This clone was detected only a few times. The CDR3, as DNA: TGCGCCAGCAGCTTGGCTCTTGCAGACAATGAGCAGTTCTTC. It translates to CASSLALADNEQFF. J is TRBJ2-1 and V is TRBV5-1; D gene unclear. CDR3 size: 14 residues. The ends were cut back, 0 bases at V and 5 bases at J, with 9 bases in the middle. Germline CDR1 reads SGHRS; CDR2 reads YFSETQ.

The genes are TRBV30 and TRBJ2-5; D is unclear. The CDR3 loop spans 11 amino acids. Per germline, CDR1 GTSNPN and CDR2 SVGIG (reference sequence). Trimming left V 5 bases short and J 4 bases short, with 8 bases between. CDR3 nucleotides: TGTGCCTGGGCGAGAGGAGAGACCCAGTACTTC. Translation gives CAWARGETQYF.

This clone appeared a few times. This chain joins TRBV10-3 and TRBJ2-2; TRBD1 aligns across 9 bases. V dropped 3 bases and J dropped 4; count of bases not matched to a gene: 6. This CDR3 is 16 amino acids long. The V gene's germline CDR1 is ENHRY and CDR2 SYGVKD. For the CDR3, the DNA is TGTGCCATCAGTGAAATGGGACAGGGTAGCACCGGGGAGCTGTTTTTT. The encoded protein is CAISEMGQGSTGELFF.

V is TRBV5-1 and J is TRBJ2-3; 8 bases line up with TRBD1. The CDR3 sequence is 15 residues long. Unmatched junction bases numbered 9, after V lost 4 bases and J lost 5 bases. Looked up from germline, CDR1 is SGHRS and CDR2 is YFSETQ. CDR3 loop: CASSPGQGFKDTQYF. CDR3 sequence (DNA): TGCGCCAGCAGCCCAGGACAGGGTTTCAAAGATACGCAGTATTTT. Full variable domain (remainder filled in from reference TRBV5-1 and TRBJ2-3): KAGVTQTPRYLIKTRGQQVTLSCSPISGHRSVSWYQQTPGQGLQFLFEYFSETQRNKGNFPGRFSGRQFSNSRSEMNVSTLELGDSALYLCASSPGQGFKDTQYFGPGTRLTVL.

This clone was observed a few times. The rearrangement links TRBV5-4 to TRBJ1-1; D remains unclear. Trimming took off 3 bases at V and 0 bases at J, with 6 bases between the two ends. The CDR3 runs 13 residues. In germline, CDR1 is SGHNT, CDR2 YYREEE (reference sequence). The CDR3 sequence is CASSSAVNTEAFF. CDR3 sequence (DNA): TGTGCCAGCAGCTCGGCGGTGAACACTGAAGCTTTCTTT. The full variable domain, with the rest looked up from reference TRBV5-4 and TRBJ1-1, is ETGVTQSPTHLIKTRGQQVTLRCSSQSGHNTVSWYQQALGQGPQFIFQYYREEENGRGNFPPRFSGLQFPNYSSELNVNALELDDSALYLCASSSAVNTEAFFGQGTRLTVV.

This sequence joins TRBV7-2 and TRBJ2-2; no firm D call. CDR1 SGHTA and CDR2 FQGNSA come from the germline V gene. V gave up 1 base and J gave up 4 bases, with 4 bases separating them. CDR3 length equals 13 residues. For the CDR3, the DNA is TGTGCCAGCAGCTTAGTTCTCACCGGGGAGCTGTTTTTT. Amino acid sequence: CASSLVLTGELFF.

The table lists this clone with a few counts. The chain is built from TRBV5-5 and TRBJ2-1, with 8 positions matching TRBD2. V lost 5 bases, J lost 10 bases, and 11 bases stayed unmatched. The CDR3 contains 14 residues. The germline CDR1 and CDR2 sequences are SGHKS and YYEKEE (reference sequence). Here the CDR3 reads CASRRAGGPMEQFF. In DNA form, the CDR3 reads TGTGCCAGCAGAAGGGCGGGAGGCCCGATGGAGCAGTTCTTC.

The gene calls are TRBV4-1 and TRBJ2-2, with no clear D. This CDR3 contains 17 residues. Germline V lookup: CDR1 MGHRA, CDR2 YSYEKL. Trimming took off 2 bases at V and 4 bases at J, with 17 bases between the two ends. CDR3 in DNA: TGCGCCAGCAGCCAAAGTACTTTCAGGTCAGCCACCGGGGAGCTGTTTTTT. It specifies CASSQSTFRSATGELFF.

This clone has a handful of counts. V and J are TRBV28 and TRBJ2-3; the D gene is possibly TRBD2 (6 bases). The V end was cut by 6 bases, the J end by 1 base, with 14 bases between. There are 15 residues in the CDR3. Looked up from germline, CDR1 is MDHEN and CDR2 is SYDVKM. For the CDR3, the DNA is TGTGCCAGCAGCAGAAGGGCTAGCGGCACAGATACGCAGTATTTT. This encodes CASSRRASGTDTQYF. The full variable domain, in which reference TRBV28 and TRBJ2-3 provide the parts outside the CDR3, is DVKVTQSSRYLVKRTGEKVFLECVQDMDHENMFWYRQDPGLGLRLIYFSYDVKMKEKGDIPEGYSVSREKKERFSLILESASTNQTSMYLCASSRRASGTDTQYFGPGTRLTVL.

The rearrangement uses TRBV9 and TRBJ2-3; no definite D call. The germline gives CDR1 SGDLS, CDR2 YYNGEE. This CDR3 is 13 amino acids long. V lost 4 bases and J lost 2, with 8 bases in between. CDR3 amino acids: CASSPQYTDTQYF. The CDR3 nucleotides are TGTGCCAGCAGCCCACAATACACAGATACGCAGTATTTT.